This T cell receptor (beta chain) was profiled in a study of blood T cell repertoires in COVID-19. Losses at the gene ends were 2 bases for V and 11 bases for J; bases not matched to a gene: 14. Germline V gives CDR1 SEHNR, CDR2 FQNEAQ (reference sequence). The CDR3 is 15 residues long. Sequenced by immunoSEQ multiplex PCR; TCRdb stores in-frame clones only, minus some. The sample yields tens of thousands of clones, around 78% seen once. In this sample, this clone turned up a few times. The chain carries TRBV7-9 and TRBJ1-2; TRBD1 matches at 7 bases. The sequenced material came from peripheral blood. The sequence was obtained from a human donor in a cohort sampled during active COVID-19. The CDR3 sequence is CASSLSTGDGLDYTF. CDR3 nucleotide sequence: TGTGCCAGCAGCTTAAGTACAGGGGACGGTCTAGATTACACCTTC.